This T cell receptor beta chain came from a study of PD-1 blockade in classical Hodgkin lymphoma. Study conclusions and caveats: The baseline diversity of complete responders showed similarity to that of newly diagnosed patients.

Stated time point: cycle 4 day 1 (C4D1), after less than 7 weeks of nivolumab. Relapse after autologous stem cell transplantation occurred in every patient, and brentuximab vedotin exposure varied. PBMCs, once thawed, yielded CD8+ T cells isolated by magnetic negative selection. Clones were sequenced by immunoSEQ multiplex PCR, and TCRdb holds only the in-frame ones, with some missing. This sample has more than 13,000 clones, with approximately 91% found just once. Comments on this clone: The target antigen is unknown.

The germline V gene has CDR1 SGHAT and CDR2 FQNNGV. This CDR3 region has 16 residues. Trimming stripped 3 bases from V and 1 base from J, with 14 bases between. The sample here was CD8+ T cells from blood, taken before the fourth cycle of nivolumab. This chain connects TRBV11-2 to TRBJ2-3, with D possibly matching TRBD2 (6 bases). This TCR was sampled from a human donor with classical Hodgkin lymphoma. This CDR3 is CASSFWGRLGTDTQYF. As DNA, the CDR3 is TGTGCCAGCAGCTTCTGGGGGAGGCTTGGCACAGATACGCAGTATTTT.